This entry lists 20 T cell receptor beta chains sequenced from one sample in a study of patients and donors after allogeneic stem cell transplantation. Each CDR3 protein is one row after TCRdb ran MiXCR on the RT-PCR reads. Of 920,000 or so distinct CDR3 sequences listed, about a sixth are singletons. The sequenced material came from blood, either unsorted or a sorted T cell fraction (not recorded which). The receptors were sampled from a human donor who was either an allogeneic HSCT recipient or a stem cell or donor lymphocyte infusion donor (not recorded which). It is not recorded whose cells these are; they may come from a transplant donor.

This clonotype occurred a few times. J is TRBJ2-7 and V is TRBV5-1; a possible D gene is TRBD2 (6 bases). CDR1 and CDR2 (germline): SGHRS, YFSETQ. V shed 0 bases and J shed 3 bases, with 19 bases lying between them. This CDR3 region has 17 residues. The CDR3 nucleotides read TGCGCCAGCAGCTTGGGGACTTGGGGAGGTAGGAGCTACGAGCAGTACTTC. This sequence encodes CASSLGTWGGRSYEQYF.

V is TRBV20-1 and J is TRBJ2-7; maybe TRBD2 (7 bases). Germline CDR1 DFQATT, CDR2 SNEGSKA (reference sequence). CDR3 length: 15 amino acids. V lost 3 bases, J lost 2 bases, and 17 bases lay in between. The CDR3: CSASGGAGGTYEQYF. The DNA for the CDR3 is TGCAGTGCTAGTGGGGGGGCAGGTGGGACCTACGAGCAGTACTTC.

This chain joins TRBV30 and TRBJ2-7; D might be TRBD2 (5 bases). Trimming stripped 7 bases from V and 4 bases from J, with 14 bases between. The CDR3 loop spans 12 amino acids. Germline V gene lookup returns CDR1 GTSNPN and CDR2 SVGIG (reference sequence). CDR3 in amino acids: CAYGLIPYEQYF. The DNA for the CDR3 is TGTGCCTACGGACTTATCCCTTACGAGCAGTACTTC.

The chain couples TRBV11-1 to TRBJ2-3; a possible D gene is TRBD2 (6 bases). CDR1 is SGHAT, CDR2 FQDESV, per germline (reference sequence). V was shortened by 5 bases and J by 2 bases, with 23 bases between the two germline ends. The CDR3 is made up of 18 amino acids. CDR3 residues: CASSPTRGLTWPTDTQYF. In nucleotides, the CDR3 is TGTGCCAGCAGCCCGACTCGGGGGTTGACTTGGCCCACAGATACGCAGTATTTT. Supplemented by reference TRBV11-1 and TRBJ2-3, the full variable domain reads EAEVAQSPRYKITEKSQAVAFWCDPISGHATLYWYRQILGQGPELLVQFQDESVVDDSQLPKDRFSAERLKGVDSTLKIQPAELGDSAMYLCASSPTRGLTWPTDTQYFGPGTRLTVL.

The rearrangement uses TRBV9 and TRBJ2-3; TRBD2 matches at 14 bases. From germline, CDR1 is SGDLS and CDR2 YYNGEE. This CDR3 has 18 amino acids. V was pared by 7 bases and J by 3 bases, with 13 bases of the junction left unmatched. CDR3 sequence reads: CASALHPGLAGDTDTQYF. The CDR3 DNA follows: TGTGCCAGCGCCCTCCATCCGGGACTAGCGGGGGATACAGATACGCAGTATTTT.

Only a few counts were recorded for this clonotype. V and J are TRBV4-1 and TRBJ2-1, with D perhaps being TRBD1 or TRBD2 (5 bases each). Trimming removed 8 bases from V and 4 bases from J, with 18 bases in between. CDR1 and CDR2 (germline): MGHRA, YSYEKL. The CDR3 sequence is 15 residues long. The CDR3 protein is CASVSSPGHYNEQFF. The CDR3 DNA reads TGCGCCAGCGTGTCCTCCCCGGGGCATTACAATGAGCAGTTCTTC.

This clonotype has more than one count but fewer than ten. The chain recombines TRBV4-2 with TRBJ1-2; D perhaps matches TRBD1 (5 bases). The CDR3 covers 16 residues. CDR1 is LGHNA, CDR2 YNFKEQ, per germline. V was cut by 0 bases and J by 0 bases, with 11 bases left in between. The CDR3 DNA reads as TGTGCCAGCAGCCAAGATCTGGTACAGGCTAACTATGGCTACACCTTC. Its protein is CASSQDLVQANYGYTF.

The table lists this clonotype with a few counts. The chain uses TRBV7-8 and TRBJ2-2, with D perhaps matching TRBD2 (6 bases). This CDR3 region has 17 residues. Trimming left V 1 base short and J 3 bases short, with 15 bases between. CDR1 is SGHVS, CDR2 FQNEAQ, per germline. The DNA for the CDR3 is TGTGCCAGCAGCTTAGACTTCCTGGGGGAGGACACCGGGGAGCTGTTTTTT. Protein sequence: CASSLDFLGEDTGELFF.

In this sample, this clonotype turned up many times. This chain connects TRBV4-3 to TRBJ2-1; possible D gene TRBD1, 5 bases. The length of the CDR3 is 16 residues. V shed 2 bases and J shed 5 bases, with 16 bases lying between them. CDR1 and CDR2 (germline): LGHNA, YSLEER. As DNA, the CDR3 is TGCGCCAGCAGCCAAAAACAGGCCTATCTCGACAATGAGCAGTTCTTC. Encoded protein: CASSQKQAYLDNEQFF.

This clonotype occurred a few times. This chain uses TRBV20-1 with TRBJ1-1; TRBD1 matches 7 bases. V was clipped by 7 bases and J by 2 bases; unmatched bases: 10. This CDR3 is 14 amino acids long. Germline CDR1 DFQATT, CDR2 SNEGSKA (reference sequence). The DNA for the CDR3 is TGCAGTGGGTTCGACAGGGAAAGAAACACTGAAGCTTTCTTT. Amino acid sequence: CSGFDRERNTEAFF.

This clonotype was seen only once. The rearrangement uses TRBV2 and TRBJ2-2; D is possibly TRBD1 (6 bases). This CDR3 spans 16 amino acids. CDR1 is SNHLY, CDR2 FYNNEI, per germline. Trimming shortened V by 0 bases and J by 6 bases, and 14 bases separated the two germline ends. The CDR3 nucleotides are TGTGCCAGCAGTGAAGCGACCATAACAGGGCCCGGGGAGCTGTTTTTT. It encodes CASSEATITGPGELFF. The full variable domain, in which reference TRBV2 and TRBJ2-2 provide the parts outside the CDR3, is EPEVTQTPSHQVTQMGQEVILRCVPISNHLYFYWYRQILGQKVEFLVSFYNNEISEKSEIFDDQFSVERPDGSNFTLKIRSTKLEDSAMYFCASSEATITGPGELFFGEGSRLTVL.

The chain has TRBV25-1 and TRBJ1-4; 8 bases are shared with TRBD1. The CDR3 loop spans 14 amino acids. Trimming took 6 bases from V and 8 from J; bases not matched to a gene: 8. Germline loops: CDR1 MGHDK, CDR2 SYGVNS. The CDR3 coding sequence is TGTGCCAGCAGCGTTCAGGGGGCTGGGGAAAAACTGTTTTTT. Amino acids: CASSVQGAGEKLFF.

This clonotype has just a few counts. The chain joins TRBV27 to TRBJ1-5, with unresolved D. Per germline, CDR1 MNHEY and CDR2 SMNVEV (reference sequence). This CDR3 has 14 residues. Trimming took off 5 bases at V and 9 bases at J, with 17 bases between the two ends. The CDR3 nucleotides are TGTGCCAGCAGTCCCAGACCGGGTAAGACGCCCCAGCATTTT. This gives the protein CASSPRPGKTPQHF.

This clonotype was seen more than once but under ten times. The chain uses TRBV27 and TRBJ2-7, with 8 positions matching TRBD2. CDR1 is MNHEY, CDR2 SMNVEV, per germline (reference sequence). The CDR3 length is 17 residues. J lost 2 bases, V lost 5 bases, and 14 bases had no gene match. CDR3 in DNA: TGTGCCAGCAGTCTAGGGACCGGGAGGGCCGTTCCCTACGAGCAGTACTTC. Translating gives CASSLGTGRAVPYEQYF.

This clonotype appeared a few times. The chain recombines TRBV27 with TRBJ1-5; D remains ambiguous. Trimming took off 2 bases at V and 5 bases at J, with 13 bases between the two ends. The CDR3 length is 15 residues. The germline gives CDR1 MNHEY, CDR2 SMNVEV (reference sequence). The CDR3 sequence: CASSLAAEIDQPQHF. In DNA form, the CDR3 reads TGTGCCAGCAGTTTAGCGGCAGAAATAGATCAGCCCCAGCATTTT.

The J gene is TRBJ1-2, the V gene TRBV6-5; D call uncertain. Trimming cost V 0 bases and J 10 bases, with 9 bases left between them. CDR3 length: 12 amino acids. Germline CDR1 MNHEY, CDR2 SVGAGI. The CDR3 nucleotides read TGTGCCAGCAGTTACTCTGGGGATAACTACACCTTC. Translating it yields CASSYSGDNYTF.

This clonotype was recorded at least ten times. The chain couples TRBV6-2 or TRBV6-3 to TRBJ2-3, with TRBD2 identical over 13 bases. Germline-derived CDR1 and CDR2 are MNHEY and SVGEGT. The CDR3 length is 15 residues. Unmatched junction bases numbered 1, after V lost 4 bases and J lost 3 bases. CDR3 nucleotides: TGTGCCAGCAGTTGGACTAGCGGGGGTACAGATACGCAGTATTTT. Residues: CASSWTSGGTDTQYF.

This clonotype was detected ten times or more. The chain joins TRBV12-3 or TRBV12-4 to TRBJ2-5; the D gene is possibly TRBD2 (5 bases). The CDR3 length is 14 residues. The V end lost 5 bases, the J end lost 7 bases, and 17 bases lay between the germline ends. CDR3 loop: CASSLGAPWGTQYF. Here the CDR3 DNA reads TGTGCCAGCAGTCTGGGAGCCCCCTGGGGGACCCAGTACTTC.

The V gene is TRBV27, the J gene TRBJ1-1; D remains unclear. CDR3 length: 16 residues. The ends were cut back, 3 bases at V and 0 bases at J, with 14 bases in the middle. Germline V gene lookup returns CDR1 MNHEY and CDR2 SMNVEV (reference sequence). CDR3 coding DNA: TGTGCCAGCAGTTTCCGGCCAGGTGGGATGAACACTGAAGCTTTCTTT. It specifies CASSFRPGGMNTEAFF.

The CDR3 DNA sequence: TGTGCCAGCGGCCAGAGGGGGGCCTATGAGCAGTTCTTC. This encodes CASGQRGAYEQFF. The chain couples TRBV7-3 to TRBJ2-1, with D perhaps matching TRBD1 or TRBD2 (6 bases each). This CDR3 is 13 amino acids long. Trimming shortened V by 8 bases and J by 8 bases, and 16 bases separated the two germline ends. Germline CDR1 is SGHTA and CDR2 is FQGTGA.